Listed below are T cell receptor beta chains from one sample, sequenced in a study of vaccination effects on CD4 cells after COVID-19. Their recognized antigens are unknown. Measured with immunoSEQ multiplex PCR; TCRdb has only the in-frame clones, and not every one. The repertoire has under 55,000 clones, 60% to 75% of them found once; the top ten carry more than 30%. Sequencing used CD4+ T cells from PBMCs cultured with a peptide pool, obtained before COVID-19 vaccination. The source of these receptors is a human donor who had a prior SARS-CoV-2 infection. Each CDR3 is given with its conserved first and last residue. Each record gives: D gene, V gene, clone size, CDR3 length, J gene, CDR3 protein, CDR3 DNA. The D gene is left open where the match is weak. The listing skips clone size in some rows; elsewhere it reads once, few, many or a size class.

TRBD1	TRBV11-2	-	15	TRBJ1-5	CASSSDRGINQPQHF	TGTGCCAGCAGTTCGGACAGGGGAATCAATCAGCCCCAGCATTTT
-	TRBV7-2	-	13	TRBJ2-1	CASSLSRNNEQFF	TGTGCCAGCAGCTTAAGTAGGAACAATGAGCAGTTCTTC
-	TRBV30	few	14	TRBJ1-5	CAWSLYALGQPQHF	TGTGCCTGGTCTCTGTATGCGCTGGGTCAGCCCCAGCATTTT
TRBD2	TRBV7-2	-	16	TRBJ2-4	CASSLFGGRAGRIQYF	TGTGCCAGCAGCTTATTCGGCGGGAGGGCGGGACGGATTCAGTACTTC
-	TRBV5-1	-	17	TRBJ2-3	CASSLEAAGQLTDTQYF	TGCGCCAGCAGCTTGGAGGCCGCGGGACAGCTCACAGATACGCAGTATTTT
TRBD1	TRBV2	-	13	TRBJ1-2	CASSRQGARGYTF	TGTGCCAGCAGTCGACAGGGGGCGCGGGGCTACACCTTC
TRBD1	TRBV29-1	-	15	TRBJ2-7	CSVGSHDRGNYEQYF	TGCAGCGTGGGAAGCCATGACAGGGGAAACTACGAGCAGTACTTC
TRBD2	TRBV11-2	-	18	TRBJ2-7	CASSWAPNLAVSSYEQYF	TGTGCCAGCAGCTGGGCCCCGAACCTAGCGGTAAGCTCCTACGAGCAGTACTTC
-	TRBV7-9	-	15	TRBJ2-7	CASSTTGLRSYEQYF	TGTGCCAGCAGCACCACAGGTCTCCGATCCTACGAGCAGTACTTC
-	TRBV15	-	12	TRBJ1-2	CATSRGAYGYTF	TGTGCCACCAGCAGAGGGGCCTATGGCTACACCTTC
-	TRBV7-2	-	16	TRBJ1-6	CASSLGLTAYNSPLHF	TGTGCCAGCAGCTTAGGCCTAACAGCCTATAATTCACCCCTCCACTTT
-	TRBV2	-	15	TRBJ1-5	CASSEARGGWQPQHF	TGTGCCAGCAGTGAAGCTAGGGGGGGCTGGCAGCCCCAGCATTTT
-	TRBV7-2	few	17	TRBJ2-5	CASSLAPRGPYQETQYF	TGTGCCAGCAGCTTAGCGCCGCGGGGTCCGTACCAAGAGACCCAGTACTTC
TRBD1	TRBV5-4	few	13	TRBJ2-7	CASRDRGTYEQYF	TGTGCCAGCAGGGACAGGGGCACCTACGAGCAGTACTTC
-	TRBV11-3	few	15	TRBJ2-1	CASSGGPGSYNEQFF	TGTGCCAGCAGTGGAGGGCCGGGCTCCTACAATGAGCAGTTCTTC
-	TRBV29-1	-	12	TRBJ2-5	CSVVSGTETQYF	TGCAGCGTTGTATCAGGGACCGAGACCCAGTACTTC